This T cell receptor beta chain was documented in a study of blood T cell repertoires in COVID-19. This clone was found a few times. Using immunoSEQ multiplex PCR, the repertoire was profiled, and TCRdb retains in-frame clones only, with some absent. The data contain 180,000 or so clones, about 80% of them singletons. Trimming cost V 4 bases and J 5 bases, with 12 bases left between them. The CDR3 runs to 15 residues. CDR1 and CDR2 from the germline V gene are LGHNA and YSLEER. The receptor comes from a woman aged 45-65 years with active or convalescent COVID-19. This chain connects TRBV4-3 to TRBJ1-6; maybe TRBD1 (6 bases). Sequences were obtained from peripheral blood. The CDR3 coding sequence is TGCGCCAGCAGCCTTGGACAGCTAGATAATTCACCCCTCCACTTT. It specifies CASSLGQLDNSPLHF.